Each of the 5 T cell receptor beta chains below was sequenced from the same sample in a study of response to subunit inactivated influenza vaccine. In TCRdb, the RT-PCR reads were re-called with MiXCR into one record per CDR3 protein. This table has around 570,000 distinct CDR3 sequences, around 11% appearing once. The data also belong to a second study, concerning T cells expressing NK-cell markers. That paper adds: TCR beta cDNA was made by 5'RACE template switching with UMIs.

The sequences come from PBMCs from blood, collected on the day of vaccination. These receptors were collected from a man in his fifties or sixties who received an inactivated influenza vaccine.

This clonotype was counted between two and nine times. The chain uses TRBV4-1 and TRBJ2-1; 9 bases are a match to TRBD1. This CDR3 comprises 15 residues. V was clipped by 1 base and J by 7 bases; unmatched bases: 5. Germline V CDR1 and CDR2: MGHRA, YSYEKL. The DNA for the CDR3 is TGCGCCAGCAGCCAAGTGGGACAGGGTCAAAATGAGCAGTTCTTC. Translation gives CASSQVGQGQNEQFF.

The chain carries TRBV12-3 or TRBV12-4 and TRBJ2-7; D not resolved. V lost 4 bases to trimming and J lost 0 bases, with 10 bases between them. The CDR3 runs 14 residues. The CDR3: CASSSERFSYEQYF. The CDR3 nucleotides are TGTGCCAGCAGTTCCGAGAGGTTCTCCTACGAGCAGTACTTC.

V is TRBV2 and J is TRBJ1-5; maybe TRBD1 (6 bases). The CDR3 consists of 15 residues. V was trimmed by 6 bases and J by 5 bases, leaving 17 bases between them. CDR1 and CDR2 (germline): SNHLY, FYNNEI. CDR3 protein: CASSNTGYKDQPQHF. CDR3 coding DNA: TGTGCCAGCAGCAACACAGGGTATAAGGATCAGCCCCAGCATTTT.

The chain uses TRBV2 and TRBJ2-2; TRBD1 might be the D (5 bases). V shed 4 bases and J shed 6 bases, with 9 bases lying between them. The CDR3 length is 13 residues. Germline V CDR1 and CDR2: SNHLY, FYNNEI. CDR3 region: CASSVAGPGELFF. DNA of the CDR3: TGTGCCAGCAGTGTAGCAGGGCCCGGGGAGCTGTTTTTT.

This clonotype was counted a few times. This sequence joins TRBV10-1 and TRBJ2-1; D might be TRBD1 (6 bases). Deletions cut 3 bases from V and 6 bases from J, with 15 bases between. This CDR3 is built from 15 residues. Germline assignment: CDR1 WNHNN and CDR2 SYGVQD (reference sequence). CDR3 residues: CASSEGTSGRNEQFF. CDR3 nucleotide sequence: TGCGCCAGCAGTGAAGGGACAAGCGGCCGCAATGAGCAGTTCTTC.